Listed below are T cell receptor beta chains from one sample, sequenced in a study of blood T cell repertoires in COVID-19. This table comes from immunoSEQ multiplex PCR, and its TCRdb copy is limited to in-frame clones, with some not included. The sample lists more than 200,000 clones; 88% were seen once. Sequencing was performed on peripheral blood. Receptors were obtained from a man in his 70s with acute or convalescent COVID-19. Each CDR3 is given with its conserved first and last residue. The D gene is left open where the match is weak. The listing skips clone size in some rows; elsewhere it reads once, few, many or a size class.

v_gene: TRBV19; d_gene: TRBD1; j_gene: TRBJ1-2; abundance: few; CDR3nt: TGTGCCAGTAGTATTAGGGAAGATTTCGACAGGGGCGAGTATGGCTACACCTTC; CDR3aa: CASSIREDFDRGEYGYTF
v_gene: TRBV6-1; d_gene: TRBD1; j_gene: TRBJ2-1; abundance: many; CDR3nt: TGTGCCAGCAGTGACGGGACAGGGGGCAATGAGCAGTTCTTC; CDR3aa: CASSDGTGGNEQFF
v_gene: TRBV9; d_gene: -; j_gene: TRBJ2-3; abundance: -; CDR3nt: TGTGCCAGCAGCGTAGCTGCAGATACGCAGTATTTT; CDR3aa: CASSVAADTQYF
v_gene: TRBV5-1; d_gene: -; j_gene: TRBJ2-1; abundance: -; CDR3nt: TGCGCCAGCAGTCTGAGCGGCTCCTACAATGAGCAGTTCTTC; CDR3aa: CASSLSGSYNEQFF
v_gene: TRBV3-1/TRBV3-2; d_gene: TRBD2; j_gene: TRBJ2-1; abundance: -; CDR3nt: TGTGCCAGCAGCCAAGAGGGACTAGCGGGTATTATCAATGAGCAGTTCTTC; CDR3aa: CASSQEGLAGIINEQFF
v_gene: TRBV7-2; d_gene: -; j_gene: TRBJ2-7; abundance: -; CDR3nt: TGTGCCAGCAGCTTCAAGGGCGGGGCGTACGAGCAGTACTTC; CDR3aa: CASSFKGGAYEQYF
v_gene: TRBV7-8; d_gene: -; j_gene: TRBJ2-3; abundance: -; CDR3nt: TGTGCCAGCAGCATCTCAGGGGCGGGAGGCACAGATACGCAGTATTTT; CDR3aa: CASSISGAGGTDTQYF
v_gene: TRBV28; d_gene: -; j_gene: TRBJ1-1; abundance: -; CDR3nt: TGTGCCAGCAGTTTCGGGGTTTCTAAGGAAGCTTTCTTT; CDR3aa: CASSFGVSKEAFF
v_gene: TRBV12-3/TRBV12-4; d_gene: TRBD1; j_gene: TRBJ1-1; abundance: -; CDR3nt: TGTGCCAGCAGTTTGATTAGGGGGCGGAAAGCTTTCTTT; CDR3aa: CASSLIRGRKAFF
v_gene: TRBV2; d_gene: TRBD2; j_gene: TRBJ2-2; abundance: few; CDR3nt: TGTGCCAGCAGTGAAGGGACTAGTATTTTCGCCGGGGAGCTGTTTTTT; CDR3aa: CASSEGTSIFAGELFF
v_gene: TRBV10-3; d_gene: TRBD2; j_gene: TRBJ2-1; abundance: -; CDR3nt: TGTGCCATCAAGGTAGCGGGAAACAATGAGCAGTTCTTC; CDR3aa: CAIKVAGNNEQFF
v_gene: TRBV10-3; d_gene: -; j_gene: TRBJ2-2; abundance: -; CDR3nt: TGTGCCATCATGAGGGAATCCGGGGAGCTGTTTTTT; CDR3aa: CAIMRESGELFF
v_gene: TRBV11-1; d_gene: -; j_gene: TRBJ1-1; abundance: once; CDR3nt: TGTGCCAGCAGCCGGGGGGGGAACACTGAAGCTTTCTTT; CDR3aa: CASSRGGNTEAFF
v_gene: TRBV29-1; d_gene: TRBD1; j_gene: TRBJ1-1; abundance: -; CDR3nt: TGCAGCGCCCAGACAGGGGGCAACACTGAAGCTTTCTTT; CDR3aa: CSAQTGGNTEAFF
v_gene: TRBV6-5; d_gene: TRBD1; j_gene: TRBJ1-1; abundance: -; CDR3nt: TGTGCCAGCAGTCAAATGGGACAGGGGGGAACTGAAGCTTTCTTT; CDR3aa: CASSQMGQGGTEAFF